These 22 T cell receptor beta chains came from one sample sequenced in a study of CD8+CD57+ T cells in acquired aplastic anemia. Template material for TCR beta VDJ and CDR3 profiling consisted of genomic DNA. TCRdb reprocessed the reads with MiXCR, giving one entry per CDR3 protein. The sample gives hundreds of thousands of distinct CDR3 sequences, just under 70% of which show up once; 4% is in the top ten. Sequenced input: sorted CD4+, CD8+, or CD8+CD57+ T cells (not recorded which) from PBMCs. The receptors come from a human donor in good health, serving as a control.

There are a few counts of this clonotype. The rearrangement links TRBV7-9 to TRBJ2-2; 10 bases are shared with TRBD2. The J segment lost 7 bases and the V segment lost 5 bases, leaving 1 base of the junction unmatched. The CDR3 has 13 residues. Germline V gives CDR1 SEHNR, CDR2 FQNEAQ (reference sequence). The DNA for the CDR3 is TGTGCCAGCAGCGCTAGCGGGAGCGGGGAGCTGTTTTTT. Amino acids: CASSASGSGELFF.

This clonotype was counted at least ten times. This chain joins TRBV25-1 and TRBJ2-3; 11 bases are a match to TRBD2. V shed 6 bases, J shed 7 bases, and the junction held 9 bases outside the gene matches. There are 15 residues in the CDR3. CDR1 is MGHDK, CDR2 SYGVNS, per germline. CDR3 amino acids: CASRGSGGALHTQYF. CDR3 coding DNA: TGTGCCAGCAGGGGTAGCGGGGGGGCCCTCCATACGCAGTATTTT.

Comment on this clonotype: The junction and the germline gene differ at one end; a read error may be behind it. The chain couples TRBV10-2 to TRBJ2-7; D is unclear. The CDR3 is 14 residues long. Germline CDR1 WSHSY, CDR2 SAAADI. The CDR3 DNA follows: TGTGCCAGCAGTTTAGCCAGGCACGGCTACGAGCAGTACTTC. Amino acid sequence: CASSLARHGYEQYF.

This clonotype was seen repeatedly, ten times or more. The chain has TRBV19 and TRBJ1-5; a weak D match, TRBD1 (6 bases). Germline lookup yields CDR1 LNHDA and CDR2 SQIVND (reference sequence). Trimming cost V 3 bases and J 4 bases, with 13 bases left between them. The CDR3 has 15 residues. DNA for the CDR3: TGTGCCAGTAGTATTAGGGGGAGGGGTAATCAGCCCCAGCATTTT. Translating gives CASSIRGRGNQPQHF.

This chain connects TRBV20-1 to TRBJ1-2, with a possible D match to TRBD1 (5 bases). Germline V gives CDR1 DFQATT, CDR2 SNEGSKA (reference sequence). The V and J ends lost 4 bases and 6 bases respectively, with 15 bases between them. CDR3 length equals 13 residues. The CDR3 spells CSATVRVTHGYTF. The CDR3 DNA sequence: TGCAGTGCTACGGTCAGGGTGACCCATGGCTACACCTTC.

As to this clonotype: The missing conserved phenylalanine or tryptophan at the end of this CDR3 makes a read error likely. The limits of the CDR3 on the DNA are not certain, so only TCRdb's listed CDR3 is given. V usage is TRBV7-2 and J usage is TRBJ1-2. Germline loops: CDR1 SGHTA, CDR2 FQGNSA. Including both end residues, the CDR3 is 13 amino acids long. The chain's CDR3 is CASSSAKRLGRGE.

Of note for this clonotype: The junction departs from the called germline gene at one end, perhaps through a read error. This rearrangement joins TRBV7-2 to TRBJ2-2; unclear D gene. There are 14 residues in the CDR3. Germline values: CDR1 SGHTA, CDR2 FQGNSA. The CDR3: CASSLDANYGDTFF. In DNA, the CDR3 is TGTGCCAGCAGCTTAGACGCGAACTATGGCGACACCTTCTTT.

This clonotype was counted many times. The CDR3 spells CASSLAPAWGGDTGELFF. The CDR3 region has the DNA TGTGCCAGCAGCTTAGCCCCCGCCTGGGGGGGCGACACCGGGGAGCTGTTTTTT. This sequence joins TRBV7-8 and TRBJ2-2; a possible D gene is TRBD2 (7 bases). This CDR3 is built from 18 residues. V lost 0 bases, J lost 3 bases, and 17 bases lay in between. The germline V gene has CDR1 SGHVS and CDR2 FQNEAQ.

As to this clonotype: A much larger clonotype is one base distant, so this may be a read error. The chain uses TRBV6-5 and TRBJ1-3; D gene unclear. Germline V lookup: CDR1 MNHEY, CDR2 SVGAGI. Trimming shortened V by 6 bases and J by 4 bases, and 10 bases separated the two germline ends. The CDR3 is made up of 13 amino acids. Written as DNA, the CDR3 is TGTGCCAGCAGCCAAGGCGCGGGAAACACCATATATTTT. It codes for CASSQGAGNTIYF.

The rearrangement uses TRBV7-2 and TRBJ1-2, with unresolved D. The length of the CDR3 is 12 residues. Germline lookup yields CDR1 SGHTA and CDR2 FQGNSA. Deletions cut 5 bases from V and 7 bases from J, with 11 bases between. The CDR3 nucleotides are TGTGCCAGCAGCCGAGAGGCCAGTGGCTACACCTTC. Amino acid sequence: CASSREASGYTF.

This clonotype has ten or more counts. Here the CDR3 reads CASSQSGGGTLHNEQFF. CDR3 sequence (DNA): TGTGCCAGCAGCCAAAGCGGGGGGGGAACCCTCCACAATGAGCAGTTCTTC. The chain joins TRBV11-3 to TRBJ2-1, with TRBD2 matching 10 bases. The CDR3 contains 17 residues. V lost 5 bases, J lost 5 bases, and 12 bases stayed unmatched. Germline-derived CDR1 and CDR2 are SGHNT and YENEEA.

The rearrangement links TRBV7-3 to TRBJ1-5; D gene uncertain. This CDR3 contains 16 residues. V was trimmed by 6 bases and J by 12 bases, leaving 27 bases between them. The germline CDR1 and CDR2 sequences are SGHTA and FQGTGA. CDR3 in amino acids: CASRNEGGYTQYFQHF. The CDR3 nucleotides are TGTGCCAGCAGGAATGAAGGTGGATATACCCAGTACTTCCAGCATTTT. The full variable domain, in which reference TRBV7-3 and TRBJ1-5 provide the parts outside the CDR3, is GAGVSQTPSNKVTEKGKYVELRCDPISGHTALYWYRQSLGQGPEFLIYFQGTGAADDSGLPNDRFFAVRPEGSVSTLKIQRTERGDSAVYLCASRNEGGYTQYFQHFGDGTRLSIL.

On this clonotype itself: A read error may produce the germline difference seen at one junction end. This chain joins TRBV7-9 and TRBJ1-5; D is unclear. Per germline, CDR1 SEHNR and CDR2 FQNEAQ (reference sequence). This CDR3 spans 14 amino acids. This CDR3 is CAGSLASGSLGSNF. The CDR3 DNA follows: TGTGCCGGCAGCTTAGCGTCAGGTTCCCTAGGAAGCAATTTT.

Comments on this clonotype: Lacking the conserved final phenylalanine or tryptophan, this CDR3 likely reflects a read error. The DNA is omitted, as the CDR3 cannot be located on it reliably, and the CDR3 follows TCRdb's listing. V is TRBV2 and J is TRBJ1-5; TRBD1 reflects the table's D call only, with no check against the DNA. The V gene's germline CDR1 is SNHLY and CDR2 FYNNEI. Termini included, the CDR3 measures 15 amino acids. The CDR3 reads CASSAGANYGYTFGS.

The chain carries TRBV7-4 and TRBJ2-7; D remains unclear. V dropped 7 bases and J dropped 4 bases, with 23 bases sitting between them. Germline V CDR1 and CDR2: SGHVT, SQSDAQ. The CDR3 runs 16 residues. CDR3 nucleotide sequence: TGTGCCAGCACCTTGCCCGACCCAACGAAACAGTACGAGCAGTACTTC. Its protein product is CASTLPDPTKQYEQYF.

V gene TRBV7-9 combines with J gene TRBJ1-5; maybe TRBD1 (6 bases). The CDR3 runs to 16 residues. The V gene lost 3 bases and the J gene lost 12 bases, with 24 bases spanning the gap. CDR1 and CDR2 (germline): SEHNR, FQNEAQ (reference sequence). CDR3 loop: CASSLRQESYEQYQHF. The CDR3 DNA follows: TGTGCCAGCAGCTTGAGACAGGAATCCTACGAGCAGTACCAGCATTTT.

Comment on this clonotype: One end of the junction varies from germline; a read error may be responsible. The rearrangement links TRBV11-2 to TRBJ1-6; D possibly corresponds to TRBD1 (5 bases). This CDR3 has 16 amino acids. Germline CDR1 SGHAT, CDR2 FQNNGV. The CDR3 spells CASSSNAEQVNSPRHF. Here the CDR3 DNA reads TGTGCCAGCAGCTCCAATGCGGAACAGGTTAATTCACCCCGCCACTTT.

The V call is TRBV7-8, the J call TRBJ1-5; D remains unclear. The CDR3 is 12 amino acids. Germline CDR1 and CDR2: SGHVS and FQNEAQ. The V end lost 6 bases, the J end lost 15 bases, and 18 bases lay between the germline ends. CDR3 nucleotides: TGTGCCAGCAGTTTTCAGCAGCAGCAGACGCATTTT. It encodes CASSFQQQQTHF.

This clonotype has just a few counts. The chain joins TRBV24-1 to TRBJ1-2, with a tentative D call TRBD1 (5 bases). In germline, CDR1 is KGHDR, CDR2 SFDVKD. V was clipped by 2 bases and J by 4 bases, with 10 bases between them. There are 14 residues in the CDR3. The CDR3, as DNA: TGTGCCACCAGTGATTACAGGAGAACCTATGGCTACACCTTC. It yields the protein CATSDYRRTYGYTF.

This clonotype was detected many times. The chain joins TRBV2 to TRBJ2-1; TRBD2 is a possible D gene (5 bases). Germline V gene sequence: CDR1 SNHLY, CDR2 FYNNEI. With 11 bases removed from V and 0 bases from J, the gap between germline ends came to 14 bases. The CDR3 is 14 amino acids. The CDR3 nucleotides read TGTGCCGGGCGGGTCGGAAGCTCCTACAATGAGCAGTTCTTC. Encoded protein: CAGRVGSSYNEQFF.

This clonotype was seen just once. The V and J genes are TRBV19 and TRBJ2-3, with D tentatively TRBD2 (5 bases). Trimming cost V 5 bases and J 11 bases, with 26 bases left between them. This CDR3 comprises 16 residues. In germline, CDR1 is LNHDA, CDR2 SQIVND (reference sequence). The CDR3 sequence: CASSSGSYPSYNEQYF. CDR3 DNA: TGTGCCAGTAGTTCGGGGAGCTACCCCTCCTACAATGAGCAGTATTTT.

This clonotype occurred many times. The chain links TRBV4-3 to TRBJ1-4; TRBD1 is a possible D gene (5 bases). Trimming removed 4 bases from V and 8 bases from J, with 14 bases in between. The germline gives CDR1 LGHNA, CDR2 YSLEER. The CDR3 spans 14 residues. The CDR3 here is CASSRGSIREKLFF. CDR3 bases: TGCGCCAGCAGCCGGGGGTCGATTCGGGAAAAACTGTTTTTT.